Below, one TCR beta chain is given with its context. The data belong to a study of T cell responses to AZD1222 COVID-19 vaccine. Profiled with immunoSEQ multiplex PCR; TCRdb holds only in-frame clones, not every one. The sample holds about 150,000 clones; more than 85% are singletons and the top ten take about 7%. The CDR3 totals 14 residues. The ends lost 8 bases at V and 9 bases at J; junction bases unmatched: 12. The sample here was peripheral blood, taken after recovery from COVID-19. The TCR was taken from an adult who had recovered from COVID-19. V and J are TRBV23-1 and TRBJ1-1; 10 bases are shared with TRBD1. TRBV23-1 is classed as an ORF, of uncertain function. This CDR3 is CASRPQRDRGKAFF. The CDR3 DNA is TGCGCCAGCCGGCCTCAGCGGGACAGGGGTAAAGCTTTCTTT.